This T cell receptor beta chain was profiled in a study of blood T cell repertoires in COVID-19. Note on this clone: In the same sample, other DNA sequences code for this CDR3.

Assay used: immunoSEQ multiplex PCR; TCRdb lists only in-frame clones, some missing. The sample lists over 110,000 clones, over 70% occurring once. Sequencing used PBMCs or T cells enriched from blood (not recorded which). This receptor was taken from a man aged 50 to 60 in a cohort exposed to, infected with or recovered from COVID-19 (not recorded which).

Here the CDR3 reads CASSFGQGASNEQFF. In DNA form, the CDR3 reads TGCGCCAGCAGCTTTGGCCAGGGGGCTAGCAATGAGCAGTTCTTC. The V and J genes are TRBV5-1 and TRBJ2-1; 8 bases line up with TRBD1. This CDR3 contains 15 residues. Germline V gives CDR1 SGHRS, CDR2 YFSETQ. The V and J ends lost 2 bases and 6 bases, in that order; junction bases with no gene match: 7.